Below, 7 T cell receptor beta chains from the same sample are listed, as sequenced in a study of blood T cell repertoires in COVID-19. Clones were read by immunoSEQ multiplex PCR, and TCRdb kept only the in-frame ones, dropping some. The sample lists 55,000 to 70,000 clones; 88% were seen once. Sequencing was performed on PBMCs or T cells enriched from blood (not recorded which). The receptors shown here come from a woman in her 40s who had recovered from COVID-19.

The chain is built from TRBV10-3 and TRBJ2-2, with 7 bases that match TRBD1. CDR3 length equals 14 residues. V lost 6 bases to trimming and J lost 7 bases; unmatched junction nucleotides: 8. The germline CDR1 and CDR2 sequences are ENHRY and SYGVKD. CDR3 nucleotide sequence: TGTGCCATCAGAGGGGGACAGAGTCTCGGGGAGCTGTTTTTT. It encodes CAIRGGQSLGELFF.

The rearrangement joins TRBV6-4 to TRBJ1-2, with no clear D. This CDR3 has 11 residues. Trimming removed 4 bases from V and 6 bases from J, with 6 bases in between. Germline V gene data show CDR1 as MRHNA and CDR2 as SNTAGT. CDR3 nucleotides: TGTGCCAGCAGTGGCGGAGATGGCTACACCTTC. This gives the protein CASSGGDGYTF.

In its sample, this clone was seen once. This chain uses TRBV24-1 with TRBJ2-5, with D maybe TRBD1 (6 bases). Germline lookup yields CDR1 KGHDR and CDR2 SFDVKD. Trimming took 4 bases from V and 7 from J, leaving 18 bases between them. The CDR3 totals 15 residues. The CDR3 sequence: CATSEQGPTGGTQYF. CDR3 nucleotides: TGTGCCACCAGTGAACAGGGACCCACTGGGGGGACCCAGTACTTC.

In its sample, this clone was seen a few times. The DNA of the CDR3 is TGTGCCAGCAGCTGGGGCGGGGTTCTAAGCAATCAGCCCCAGCATTTT. Its translation: CASSWGGVLSNQPQHF. This chain connects TRBV5-6 to TRBJ1-5; TRBD1 might be the D (5 bases). Germline loops: CDR1 SGHDT, CDR2 YYEEEE. CDR3 length: 16 residues. Trimming removed 3 bases from V and 1 base from J, with 14 bases in between. The variable domain in full, completed from reference TRBV5-6 and TRBJ1-5, reads DAGVTQSPTHLIKTRGQQVTLRCSPKSGHDTVSWYQQALGQGPQFIFQYYEEEERQRGNFPDRFSGHQFPNYSSELNVNALLLGDSALYLCASSWGGVLSNQPQHFGDGTRLSIL.

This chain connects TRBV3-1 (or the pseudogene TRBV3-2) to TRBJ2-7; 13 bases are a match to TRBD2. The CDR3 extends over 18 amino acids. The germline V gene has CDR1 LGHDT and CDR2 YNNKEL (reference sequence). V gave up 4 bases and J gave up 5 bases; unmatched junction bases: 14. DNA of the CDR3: TGTGCCAGCAGCCCGGGGACTAGCGGGGACCCGGGCTTGGACGAGCAGTACTTC. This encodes CASSPGTSGDPGLDEQYF.

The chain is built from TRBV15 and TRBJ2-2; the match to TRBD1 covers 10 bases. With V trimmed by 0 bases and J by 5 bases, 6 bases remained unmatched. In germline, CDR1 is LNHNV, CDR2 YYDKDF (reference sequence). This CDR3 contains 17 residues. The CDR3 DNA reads TGTGCCACCAGCAGAGATCCTTCGGGACAGGGGACCGGGGAGCTGTTTTTT. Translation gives CATSRDPSGQGTGELFF.

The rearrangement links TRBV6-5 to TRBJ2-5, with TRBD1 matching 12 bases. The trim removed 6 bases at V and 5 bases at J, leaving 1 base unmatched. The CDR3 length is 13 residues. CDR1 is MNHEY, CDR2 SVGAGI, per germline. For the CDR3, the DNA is TGTGCCAGCAGGGGACAGGGGGCGGAGACCCAGTACTTC. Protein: CASRGQGAETQYF.